This T cell receptor (beta chain) was sequenced in a study of blood T cell repertoires in COVID-19. Turning to the study itself: Specimens from acute and convalescent COVID-19 originated in the United States, Italy and Spain. PBMCs, B-cell-depleted T cells, or T cells provided the cDNA or gDNA that made up the material.

This CDR3 region has 13 residues. Trimming at V came to 3 bases and at J to 7 bases, leaving 1 base not matched to a gene. Per the germline V gene, CDR1 is LGHNA and CDR2 is YSLEER. TCRdb's table, derived via immunoSEQ multiplex PCR, lists solely in-frame clones and lacks some. The repertoire has roughly 310,000 clones, 90% of them found once; the top ten carry around 2.6%. With respect to this clone: The sample carries other DNA sequences with the same CDR3.

Participants were placed into cohorts based on the clinical history they reported. The J gene is TRBJ1-5, the V gene TRBV4-3; TRBD1 agrees at 9 bases. The TCR sequence derives from a man aged 60-69 years who had recovered from COVID-19. The sequencing input was PBMCs or T cells enriched from blood (not recorded which). The CDR3: CASSQDRGQPQHF. CDR3 coding DNA: TGCGCCAGCAGCCAGGACAGGGGCCAGCCCCAGCATTTT.